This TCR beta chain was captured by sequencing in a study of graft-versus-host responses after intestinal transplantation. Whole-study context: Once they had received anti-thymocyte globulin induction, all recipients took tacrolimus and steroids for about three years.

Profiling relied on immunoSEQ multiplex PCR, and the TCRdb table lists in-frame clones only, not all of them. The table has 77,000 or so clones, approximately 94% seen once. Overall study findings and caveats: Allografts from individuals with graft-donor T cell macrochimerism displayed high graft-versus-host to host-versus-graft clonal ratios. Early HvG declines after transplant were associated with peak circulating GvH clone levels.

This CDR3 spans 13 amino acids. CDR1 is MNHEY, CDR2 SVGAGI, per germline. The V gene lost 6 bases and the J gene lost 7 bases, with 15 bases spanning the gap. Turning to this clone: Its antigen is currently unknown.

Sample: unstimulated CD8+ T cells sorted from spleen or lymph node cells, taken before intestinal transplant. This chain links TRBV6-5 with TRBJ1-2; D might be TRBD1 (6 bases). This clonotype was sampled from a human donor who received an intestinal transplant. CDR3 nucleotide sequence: TGTGCCAGCAGCGAATACAGAGGGGGTGGCTACACCTTC. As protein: CASSEYRGGGYTF.